This T cell receptor (beta chain) was found in a study of T cells in Graves' hyperthyroidism and ophthalmopathy. Lactation, pregnancy, other autoimmune disease or uncontrolled infection excluded patients. Diagnoses were made from clinical symptoms, serum measures (thyroxine and TRAb), thyroid ultrasound and orbital computed tomography. Trimming removed 1 base from V and 6 bases from J; junction bases left unmatched: 3. Germline CDR1 SGHVS, CDR2 FQNEAQ. This CDR3 is 14 amino acids long. RNA transcripts gave rise to amplified TCR beta CDR3 regions. The TCR CDR3 first-round RT-PCR relied on the HTBI primer set. MiXCR was run by TCRdb on the multiplex PCR reads, yielding one entry per CDR3 protein. The sample has a few hundred thousand distinct CDR3 sequences; about 45% are singletons.

This sequence originates from an adult woman with Graves' disease, either hyperthyroidism or ophthalmopathy (not recorded which). V is TRBV7-8 and J is TRBJ1-5; 7 nucleotides agree with TRBD1. The sequenced sample was peripheral blood or thyroid tissue (not recorded which). The CDR3 loop reads CASSLVTGVQPQHF. The CDR3 nucleotides read TGTGCCAGCAGCTTAGTTACAGGGGTTCAGCCCCAGCATTTT.